This passage covers 30 T cell receptor beta chains from one sample sequenced in a study of T cells in Graves' hyperthyroidism and ophthalmopathy. Amplification of TCR beta CDR3 regions was performed using RNA transcripts as template. HTBI primers were the set used in a first-round RT-PCR of the TCR CDR3. TCRdb analysed the multiplex PCR reads with MiXCR anew, one entry per CDR3 protein. The sample shows 550,000 to 650,000 distinct CDR3 sequences, around 15% of them seen only once. The sequencing sample was made of blood. These TCRs come from a woman aged 40 to 49 with Graves' hyperthyroidism.

This clonotype has a count of ten or more. The chain joins TRBV2 to TRBJ2-7; the match to TRBD2 covers 11 bases. CDR3 size: 16 residues. Unmatched junction bases numbered 6, after V lost 4 bases and J lost 1 base. Looked up from germline, CDR1 is SNHLY and CDR2 is FYNNEI. Written as DNA, the CDR3 is TGTGCCAGCAGTGGTAGGCTAGCGGGAGGTTCCTACGAGCAGTACTTC. Amino acids: CASSGRLAGGSYEQYF.

This chain uses TRBV24-1 with TRBJ2-1; D is undetermined. V lost 4 bases, J lost 5 bases, and 14 bases lay in between. Germline CDR1 and CDR2: KGHDR and SFDVKD. CDR3 length: 15 amino acids. The CDR3 DNA reads as TGTGCCACCAGTGAGTCCCGGACCGTAAACAATGAGCAGTTCTTC. Residues: CATSESRTVNNEQFF.

This clonotype has ten or more counts. The CDR3 loop is CASSLGSGTEAFF. The CDR3, as DNA: TGTGCCAGCAGCTTAGGTTCGGGCACTGAAGCTTTCTTT. The rearrangement joins TRBV7-2 to TRBJ1-1; D gene unclear. Germline V CDR1 and CDR2: SGHTA, FQGNSA. The CDR3 runs to 13 residues. Trimming pared 1 base from V and 4 bases from J, leaving 7 bases between. Using reference TRBV7-2 and TRBJ1-1 for the parts outside the CDR3, the full variable domain is GAGVSQSPSNKVTEKGKDVELRCDPISGHTALYWYRQSLGQGLEFLIYFQGNSAPDKSGLPSDRFSAERTGGSVSTLTIQRTQQEDSAVYLCASSLGSGTEAFFGQGTRLTVV.

This clonotype came up many times. The chain combines TRBV28 with TRBJ2-1, with TRBD2 matching 11 bases. The CDR3 is 15 amino acids. Germline V lookup: CDR1 MDHEN, CDR2 SYDVKM. J was trimmed by 10 bases and V by 6 bases; bases with no gene match: 11. The CDR3 spells CASRTSGTYTSEQFF. The CDR3, as DNA: TGTGCCAGCAGGACTAGCGGGACATATACATCCGAGCAGTTCTTC.

In its sample, this clonotype was seen many times. CDR3 coding DNA: TGTGCCAGCAGCTCGTCGACGGACGCCGCAGAGACCCAGTACTTC. Protein: CASSSSTDAAETQYF. The chain uses TRBV11-2 and TRBJ2-5, with no clear D. The germline CDR1 and CDR2 sequences are SGHAT and FQNNGV. There are 15 residues in the CDR3. V was pared by 4 bases and J by 4 bases, with 16 bases between.

In its sample, this clonotype was seen many times. The CDR3 bases are TGTGCCAGCAGCTTCGGGGAAGGACCCACAGATACGCAGTATTTT. Protein sequence: CASSFGEGPTDTQYF. This rearrangement joins TRBV7-8 to TRBJ2-3, with D maybe TRBD2 (5 bases). This CDR3 contains 15 residues. V was cut by 3 bases and J by 2 bases, with 12 bases left in between. CDR1 and CDR2 from the germline V gene are SGHVS and FQNEAQ.

This clonotype turned up a few times. The chain couples TRBV7-2 to TRBJ2-7; D gene uncertain. With 1 base removed from V and 7 bases from J, the gap between germline ends came to 8 bases. Germline loops: CDR1 SGHTA, CDR2 FQGNSA. The CDR3 length is 12 residues. CDR3 nucleotide sequence: TGTGCCAGCAGCTTAGGAAGCGCGGAGCAGTACTTC. Translating it yields CASSLGSAEQYF.

This chain connects TRBV6-5 to TRBJ1-2; D remains ambiguous. CDR3 length: 14 residues. From germline, CDR1 is MNHEY and CDR2 SVGAGI. Between the trimmed V and J ends, which lost 3 bases and 3 bases, there was a span of 11 bases. DNA for the CDR3: TGTGCCAGCAGTTATAGTCCCGGGGACTATGGCTACACCTTC. Translation: CASSYSPGDYGYTF.

At least ten counts were recorded for this clonotype. This rearrangement joins TRBV5-5 to TRBJ1-5; no reliable D call. CDR1 and CDR2 from the germline V gene are SGHKS and YYEKEE (reference sequence). The CDR3 loop spans 13 amino acids. V was shortened by 0 bases and J by 5 bases, with 6 bases between the two germline ends. CDR3 residues: CASSLAVYQPQHF. The CDR3 nucleotides read TGTGCCAGCAGCTTGGCCGTTTATCAGCCCCAGCATTTT.

The rearrangement uses TRBV29-1 and TRBJ2-7, with 8 bases that match TRBD1. Germline trimming cut 4 bases from V and 4 bases from J; bases unmatched to any gene: 9. The CDR3 extends over 14 amino acids. Germline CDR1 is SQVTM and CDR2 is ANQGSEA. The CDR3 DNA follows: TGCAGCGTTGCCGGACAGGGAGAAATTTACGAGCAGTACTTC. This codes for CSVAGQGEIYEQYF.

This clonotype was detected many times. The chain recombines TRBV12-3 or TRBV12-4 with TRBJ2-7; D assignment may be TRBD1 or TRBD2 (5 bases each). Trimming left V 7 bases short and J 3 bases short, with 16 bases between. The CDR3 covers 14 residues. Written as DNA, the CDR3 is TGTGCCAGCAATAAACCGGGACGGGACTACGAGCAGTACTTC. This gives the protein CASNKPGRDYEQYF.

This clonotype has at least ten counts. V and J are TRBV7-2 and TRBJ1-3, with D unclear. V lost 1 base, J lost 2 bases, and 3 bases lay in between. The CDR3 has 13 residues. Germline V gene lookup returns CDR1 SGHTA and CDR2 FQGNSA. CDR3 sequence (DNA): TGTGCCAGCAGCTTAGTTCCTGGAAACACCATATATTTT. This translates into CASSLVPGNTIYF.

The rearrangement uses TRBV12-3 or TRBV12-4 and TRBJ2-7; tentative D call: TRBD1 (6 bases). The V end lost 7 bases, the J end lost 0 bases, and 13 bases lay between the germline ends. CDR3 length equals 14 residues. The CDR3 sequence: CASKKTGSSYEQYF. CDR3 nucleotides: TGTGCCAGCAAAAAAACAGGGTCCTCCTACGAGCAGTACTTC.

The chain uses TRBV6-1 and TRBJ1-3, with D unresolved. Germline CDR1 reads MNHNS; CDR2 reads SASEGT. This CDR3 has 16 amino acids. Trimming removed 2 bases from V and 0 bases from J, with 11 bases in between. The CDR3: CASSERVGSSGNTIYF. CDR3 nucleotides: TGTGCCAGCAGTGAACGGGTCGGTTCCTCTGGAAACACCATATATTTT.

This clonotype was seen repeatedly, ten times or more. The V gene is TRBV2, the J gene TRBJ1-1, with D possibly matching TRBD1 (6 bases). V was trimmed by 6 bases and J by 6 bases, leaving 20 bases between them. This CDR3 is built from 15 residues. The V gene's germline CDR1 is SNHLY and CDR2 FYNNEI. The CDR3 DNA follows: TGTGCCAGCAGGCCTGGGGGGGGCGGGCGTGCTGAAGCTTTCTTT. It specifies CASRPGGGGRAEAFF.

This clonotype has a count of ten or more. The chain uses TRBV6-1 and TRBJ2-1; weak D call: TRBD1 (6 bases). This CDR3 is built from 14 residues. The V end lost 10 bases, the J end lost 3 bases, and 16 bases lay between the germline ends. Looked up from germline, CDR1 is MNHNS and CDR2 is SASEGT. The DNA for the CDR3 is TGTGCCACCCTCCCAGGGGTTTACTACAATGAGCAGTTCTTC. This encodes CATLPGVYYNEQFF.

This clonotype has ten or more counts. The chain uses TRBV6-1 and TRBJ2-3, with 9 bases aligning to TRBD1. The V gene's germline CDR1 is MNHNS and CDR2 SASEGT. With 6 bases clipped from V and 2 bases from J, the junction kept 9 bases outside the gene matches. This CDR3 has 16 amino acids. This CDR3 is CASSPPGTGITDTQYF. The CDR3 nucleotides read TGTGCCAGCAGCCCACCTGGGACAGGGATCACAGATACGCAGTATTTT.

This clonotype appeared a single time. This chain connects TRBV12-3 or TRBV12-4 to TRBJ1-2, with no clear D. Trimming shortened V by 3 bases and J by 8 bases, and 13 bases separated the two germline ends. The CDR3 spans 13 residues. The CDR3 loop reads CASSFGDPFGYTF. The CDR3 region has the DNA TGTGCCAGCAGTTTTGGGGATCCGTTCGGCTACACCTTC.

This sequence joins TRBV6-1 and TRBJ2-2; TRBD1 matches 8 bases. The CDR3 loop spans 14 amino acids. Germline CDR1 is MNHNS and CDR2 is SASEGT. J gave up 4 bases and V 6 bases, and 4 bases lay outside the gene matches. DNA of the CDR3: TGTGCCAGCAGGGACAGGGCTGGCACCGGGGAGCTGTTTTTT. This encodes CASRDRAGTGELFF.

The genes are TRBV19 and TRBJ2-1; D is uncertain. Trimming cost V 6 bases and J 7 bases, with 19 bases left between them. This CDR3 has 15 amino acids. Per germline, CDR1 LNHDA and CDR2 SQIVND (reference sequence). CDR3: CASSQALLRWNEQFF. CDR3 in DNA: TGTGCCAGTAGCCAGGCCCTCCTCAGATGGAATGAGCAGTTCTTC. The variable domain in full, completed from reference TRBV19 and TRBJ2-1, reads DGGITQSPKYLFRKEGQNVTLSCEQNLNHDAMYWYRQDPGQGLRLIYYSQIVNDFQKGDIAEGYSVSREKKESFPLTVTSAQKNPTAFYLCASSQALLRWNEQFFGPGTRLTVL.

This clonotype was found a few times. The CDR3 protein is CASSFLKGLAWPEQYF. The CDR3 nucleotides read TGTGCCAGCAGTTTCCTGAAGGGTCTAGCATGGCCCGAGCAGTACTTC. The chain employs TRBV28 and TRBJ2-7; D is possibly TRBD2 (5 bases). CDR3 size: 16 residues. Germline values: CDR1 MDHEN, CDR2 SYDVKM. V was clipped by 3 bases and J by 6 bases, with 21 bases between them.

This clonotype was observed many times. The chain carries TRBV12-3 or TRBV12-4 and TRBJ2-4; D might be TRBD1 or TRBD2, each matching 5 bases. V lost 7 bases and J lost 1, with 11 bases in between. The CDR3 is made up of 14 amino acids. The CDR3, as DNA: TGTGCCAGCATCAACGGGACGGCCAAAAACATTCAGTACTTC. This codes for CASINGTAKNIQYF.

This clonotype showed up just a few times. V usage is TRBV4-1 and J usage is TRBJ1-1; D call uncertain. Between the trimmed V and J ends, which lost 0 bases and 2 bases, there was a span of 10 bases. CDR3 length equals 15 residues. CDR1 and CDR2 from the germline V gene are MGHRA and YSYEKL. The CDR3 DNA reads as TGCGCCAGCAGCCAAGATCAGGCATTAAACACTGAAGCTTTCTTT. Translation gives CASSQDQALNTEAFF.

In its sample, this clonotype was seen many times. The rearrangement joins TRBV2 to TRBJ2-2; TRBD2 matches at 7 bases. V dropped 8 bases and J dropped 4; count of bases not matched to a gene: 13. Germline-derived CDR1 and CDR2 are SNHLY and FYNNEI. The CDR3 length is 16 residues. CDR3 nucleotide sequence: TGTGCCAGCGGAAAACGGGGAGGGACCTTCACCGGGGAGCTGTTTTTT. The encoded protein is CASGKRGGTFTGELFF.

This clonotype was detected many times. This chain links TRBV7-2 with TRBJ2-3; TRBD2 matches at 12 bases. This CDR3 comprises 16 residues. V shed 5 bases, J shed 1 base, and the junction held 4 bases outside the gene matches. Germline lookup yields CDR1 SGHTA and CDR2 FQGNSA. The CDR3 loop is CASSTGLAGRTDTQYF. CDR3 DNA sequence: TGTGCCAGCAGCACCGGACTAGCGGGACGCACAGATACGCAGTATTTT.

This clonotype was found many times. The V call is TRBV15, the J call TRBJ2-7; a weak D match, TRBD1 (6 bases). CDR3 length: 18 amino acids. Per germline, CDR1 LNHNV and CDR2 YYDKDF (reference sequence). The V and J ends lost 5 bases and 4 bases respectively, with 27 bases between them. The CDR3 is CATSEGERTGTVTYEQYF. The CDR3 DNA reads as TGTGCCACCAGCGAGGGGGAGCGTACCGGGACGGTCACATACGAGCAGTACTTC.

This clonotype came up a few times. The V gene is TRBV5-5, the J gene TRBJ2-7; D is unresolved. The germline CDR1 and CDR2 sequences are SGHKS and YYEKEE (reference sequence). The CDR3 contains 11 residues. The ends were cut back, 6 bases at V and 3 bases at J, with 7 bases in the middle. DNA of the CDR3: TGTGCCAGCACCCTCGGCTACGAGCAGTACTTC. Protein: CASTLGYEQYF.

There are many counts of this clonotype. This chain joins TRBV12-3 or TRBV12-4 and TRBJ2-1; 10 bases fit TRBD2. V shed 4 bases and J 4 bases; nucleotides not matched to a gene: 10. This CDR3 spans 17 amino acids. In DNA, the CDR3 is TGTGCCAGCAGTTCGGAGTTAGCGGGAGGCCGGTACAATGAGCAGTTCTTC. Translation: CASSSELAGGRYNEQFF.

This clonotype has only a few counts. The chain employs TRBV11-2 and TRBJ2-2; 7 bases line up with TRBD1. V was pared by 5 bases and J by 0 bases, with 15 bases of the junction left unmatched. The CDR3 runs 19 residues. Germline V gene lookup returns CDR1 SGHAT and CDR2 FQNNGV. The CDR3 sequence: CASSVRGTESFANTGELFF. The CDR3 DNA reads as TGTGCCAGCAGCGTGAGGGGGACAGAAAGTTTCGCGAACACCGGGGAGCTGTTTTTT.

This clonotype has more than one count but fewer than ten. The chain recombines TRBV4-2 with TRBJ2-1; unclear D gene. Trimming pared 3 bases from V and 9 bases from J, leaving 9 bases between. Germline CDR1 reads LGHNA; CDR2 reads YNFKEQ. The CDR3 spans 12 residues. In DNA, the CDR3 is TGTGCCAGCAGCCATAGGGTTGTTGAGCAGTTCTTC. Residues: CASSHRVVEQFF.